The rows below give T cell receptor beta chains drawn from one sample of a study of blood T cell repertoires in COVID-19. Clones were read by immunoSEQ multiplex PCR, and TCRdb kept only the in-frame ones, dropping some. The data hold around 68,000 clones, with approximately 79% observed a single time. The source material was peripheral blood. Receptors were obtained from an elderly man with active COVID-19. The CDR3 runs from the conserved cysteine through the conserved F or W. Fields, in order: J gene, clone size, V gene, D gene, CDR3 DNA, CDR3 protein. The D gene is left open where the match is weak. Clone size is stated in some rows and not others, as once, few, many or a class when expanded.

>TRBJ2-2|-|TRBV15|TRBD2
TGTGCCACCAGCAGAGGGTCGGCGGGAGAGGGGAACACCGGGGAGCTGTTTTTT
CATSRGSAGEGNTGELFF
>TRBJ2-2|-|TRBV10-3|-
TGTGCCATCAGTGAGTCATCGAGCGGTGGGTCCGGGGAGCTGTTTTTT
CAISESSSGGSGELFF
>TRBJ1-3|once|TRBV5-1|TRBD1
TGCGCCAGCAGCGCACAGGGGACGAGCTCTGGAAACACCATATATTTT
CASSAQGTSSGNTIYF
>TRBJ2-5|-|TRBV10-3|TRBD2
TGTGCCATCAGTGAGTCTCCCGGGGTATTAGCGGGAGGGCGGGAGACCCAGTACTTC
CAISESPGVLAGGRETQYF
>TRBJ2-1|-|TRBV19|TRBD1
TGTGCCAGTAGTGACGGACAGGGGGCCAGAAATGAGCAGTTCTTC
CASSDGQGARNEQFF
>TRBJ2-5|-|TRBV2|-
TGTGCCAGCAGTGGCCGCGCGGCTACGCAAGAGACCCAGTACTTC
CASSGRAATQETQYF
>TRBJ2-2|-|TRBV18|-
TGTGCCAGCTCACCAAAAACACTGGGCGGGTCGAACACCGGGGAGCTGTTTTTT
CASSPKTLGGSNTGELFF
>TRBJ1-3|-|TRBV11-2|-
TGTGCCAGCAGCCCGGCCAACAGGCTCTCTGGAAACACCATATATTTT
CASSPANRLSGNTIYF
>TRBJ1-1|-|TRBV18|-
TGTGCCAGCTCACCAATGGACACGAGGGAAGCTTTCTTT
CASSPMDTREAFF
>TRBJ2-2|-|TRBV5-1|-
TGCGCCACCAAAACCTCCGAGGTGCAACGGGGGGAGCTGTTTTTT
CATKTSEVQRGELFF
>TRBJ2-7|-|TRBV7-3|-
TGTGCCAGCAGCTTAAAATCAGGGGCGAACTACGAGCAGTACTTC
CASSLKSGANYEQYF
>TRBJ2-7|-|TRBV28|TRBD1
TGTGCCAGCAGTAGGGACAGGGGGCAGTACGAGCAGTACTTC
CASSRDRGQYEQYF
>TRBJ1-2|once|TRBV6-4|TRBD1
TGTGCCAGCAGGCGATGGGTAAGGGGGCTGAGGCATGGCTACACCTTC
CASRRWVRGLRHGYTF
>TRBJ1-5|-|TRBV7-8|-
TGTGCCAGCAGTCTAGACAGGATACGCAATCAGCCCCAGCATTTT
CASSLDRIRNQPQHF
>TRBJ1-1|few|TRBV18|TRBD1
TGTGCCAGCTCAACAAGGACAGGGGAGGCTGAAGCTTTCTTT
CASSTRTGEAEAFF
>TRBJ1-1|-|TRBV6-5|-
TGTGCCAGCAGTTACGCCCGGGTCCGGGGGGACGCTGAAGCTTTCTTT
CASSYARVRGDAEAFF
>TRBJ1-2|-|TRBV24-1|-
TGTGCCACCAGTGATTTCCCTCTGTCTCACTATGGCTACACCTTC
CATSDFPLSHYGYTF